These 17 T cell receptor beta chains share one sample of origin, sequenced in a study of early T cells in non-severe SARS-CoV-2 infection. A single record per CDR3 protein comes from TCRdb applying MiXCR to the 5' RACE reads. The sample shows tens of thousands of distinct CDR3 sequences, approximately 13% of them seen only once. Specimen: whole blood, collected at baseline. The receptor source for this set is an adult who was a healthcare worker with PCR-confirmed SARS-CoV-2 infection or an uninfected control (not recorded which).

V gene TRBV6-1 combines with J gene TRBJ1-1; no definite D call. The germline V gene encodes CDR1 MNHNS and CDR2 SASEGT. The CDR3 consists of 13 residues. Trimming pared 8 bases from V and 0 bases from J, leaving 10 bases between. The CDR3 sequence is CASCLFLNTEAFF. The CDR3 DNA follows: TGTGCCAGCTGTTTATTTTTGAACACTGAAGCTTTCTTT.

This clonotype was detected a few times. The DNA of the CDR3 is TGTGCCAGCAGCTTTCCCCGACTAGCGGGAGGCTCCCCCCGAGAGACCCAGTACTTC. Translation gives CASSFPRLAGGSPRETQYF. The V and J genes are TRBV5-6 and TRBJ2-5, with TRBD2 matching over 13 bases. Germline assignment: CDR1 SGHDT and CDR2 YYEEEE. With V trimmed by 2 bases and J by 4 bases, 14 bases remained unmatched. This CDR3 is 19 amino acids long.

The chain combines TRBV11-3 with TRBJ2-1; 8 positions match TRBD2. Germline-derived CDR1 and CDR2 are SGHNT and YENEEA. This CDR3 is 16 amino acids long. J lost 4 bases, V lost 5 bases, and 10 bases had no gene match. The CDR3 loop reads CASSPSGGHIYNEQFF. CDR3 coding DNA: TGTGCCAGCAGCCCGAGCGGGGGACACATATACAATGAGCAGTTCTTC. The full variable domain, completed using reference TRBV11-3 and TRBJ2-1, is EAGVVQSPRYKIIEKKQPVAFWCNPISGHNTLYWYLQNLGQGPELLIRYENEEAVDDSQLPKDRFSAERLKGVDSTLKIQPAELGDSAVYLCASSPSGGHIYNEQFFGPGTRLTVL.

In the case of this clonotype: At one of its ends the junction is not consistent with the germline gene, which may arise from a read error. The genes are TRBV7-7 and TRBJ2-2; D is ambiguous. The V gene's germline CDR1 is SSHAT and CDR2 FNYEAQ (reference sequence). The CDR3 is 12 amino acids. The CDR3 region has the DNA TGTGCTAGCAGCTTCCTCTCCGGGGAGCTGTTTTTT. Translated: CASSFLSGELFF.

There are a few counts of this clonotype. This rearrangement joins TRBV7-9 to TRBJ2-3; 8 bases are a match to TRBD1. CDR3 length equals 16 residues. Trimming took 0 bases from V and 2 from J; bases not matched to a gene: 4. Germline V gene sequence: CDR1 SEHNR, CDR2 FQNEAQ (reference sequence). CDR3 in amino acids: CASSLAVTGVTDTQYF. For the CDR3, the DNA is TGTGCCAGCAGCTTAGCTGTGACAGGGGTCACAGATACGCAGTATTTT. Using reference TRBV7-9 and TRBJ2-3 for the parts outside the CDR3, the full variable domain is DTGVSQNPRHKITKRGQNVTFRCDPISEHNRLYWYRQTLGQGPEFLTYFQNEAQLEKSRLLSDRFSAERPKGSFSTLEIQRTEQGDSAMYLCASSLAVTGVTDTQYFGPGTRLTVL.

The genes are TRBV28 and TRBJ1-2; D remains unclear. Germline loops: CDR1 MDHEN, CDR2 SYDVKM. V lost 1 base to trimming and J lost 0 bases, with 3 bases between them. The CDR3 covers 13 residues. CDR3 sequence: CASSLLANYGYTF. As DNA, the CDR3 is TGTGCCAGCAGTTTATTGGCTAACTATGGCTACACCTTC.

This clonotype was detected many times. This chain connects TRBV3-1 to TRBJ1-6; D remains ambiguous. The CDR3 consists of 13 residues. CDR1 and CDR2 (germline): LGHDT, YNNKEL (reference sequence). Trimming removed 2 bases at V and 8 bases at J, with 7 bases between. The CDR3 sequence: CASSQTADSPLHF. The CDR3 nucleotides read TGTGCCAGCAGCCAAACGGCGGATTCACCCCTCCACTTT.

This chain uses TRBV29-1 with TRBJ2-7, with 10 bases that match TRBD1. The trim removed 6 bases at V and 4 bases at J, leaving 6 bases unmatched. CDR3 length equals 13 residues. From germline, CDR1 is SQVTM and CDR2 ANQGSEA. The CDR3, as DNA: TGCAGCGTAAGGGACAGGGGAGGGTACGAGCAGTACTTC. The encoded protein is CSVRDRGGYEQYF.

The rearrangement uses TRBV7-8 and TRBJ1-1, with D maybe TRBD1 (5 bases). With 1 base removed from V and 6 bases from J, the gap between germline ends came to 9 bases. CDR1 is SGHVS, CDR2 FQNEAQ, per germline. The CDR3 totals 13 residues. The CDR3 spells CASSLEGWSEAFF. CDR3 coding DNA: TGTGCCAGCAGCTTAGAGGGGTGGTCTGAAGCTTTCTTT.

The V and J genes are TRBV19 and TRBJ1-5; 7 nucleotides match TRBD1. Trimming took 2 bases from V and 4 from J; bases not matched to a gene: 2. The germline CDR1 and CDR2 sequences are LNHDA and SQIVND (reference sequence). The CDR3 has 14 amino acids. The CDR3 loop reads CASSIQTGNQPQHF. The CDR3 coding sequence is TGTGCCAGTAGTATACAGACAGGGAATCAGCCCCAGCATTTT.

The chain has TRBV5-1 and TRBJ1-1; D remains unclear. The ends were cut back, 3 bases at V and 1 base at J, with 19 bases in the middle. The germline CDR1 and CDR2 sequences are SGHRS and YFSETQ. There are 17 residues in the CDR3. CDR3 region: CASSYSGAPGGNTEAFF. In nucleotides, the CDR3 is TGCGCCAGCAGCTATTCGGGAGCCCCAGGTGGGAACACTGAAGCTTTCTTT.

This chain uses TRBV19 with TRBJ2-5, with TRBD2 matching 15 bases. There are 17 residues in the CDR3. Germline V CDR1 and CDR2: LNHDA, SQIVND (reference sequence). The V gene end was trimmed by 5 bases and the J gene end by 5 bases; junction bases not matched to a gene: 9. This chain's CDR3 is CASSPGLAGGPLETQYF. The CDR3 DNA sequence: TGTGCCAGTAGTCCAGGACTAGCGGGAGGGCCACTCGAGACCCAGTACTTC. Full variable domain (remainder filled in from reference TRBV19 and TRBJ2-5): DGGITQSPKYLFRKEGQNVTLSCEQNLNHDAMYWYRQDPGQGLRLIYYSQIVNDFQKGDIAEGYSVSREKKESFPLTVTSAQKNPTAFYLCASSPGLAGGPLETQYFGPGTRLLVL.

This clonotype was observed a handful of times. The V and J genes are TRBV10-3 and TRBJ2-7; TRBD2 matches 9 bases. Germline trimming cut 4 bases from V and 3 bases from J; bases unmatched to any gene: 7. The CDR3 is 15 amino acids. CDR1 ENHRY and CDR2 SYGVKD come from the germline V gene. As DNA, the CDR3 is TGTGCCATCAGTGGGCATGTAGCGGGAGACTACGAGCAGTACTTC. Encoded protein: CAISGHVAGDYEQYF.

This clonotype appeared a few times. V gene TRBV2 combines with J gene TRBJ2-7; 14 bases are a match to TRBD2. Trimming removed 3 bases from V and 7 bases from J; junction bases left unmatched: 14. The CDR3 has 18 residues. Germline V lookup: CDR1 SNHLY, CDR2 FYNNEI. For the CDR3, the DNA is TGTGCCAGCAGTGAGAGACTAGCGGGGGGGACCCTTTTTGAAGAGCAGTACTTC. Translating gives CASSERLAGGTLFEEQYF.

This clonotype was picked up a small number of times. The chain uses TRBV7-2 and TRBJ2-1; D gene uncertain. The germline V and J ends were trimmed by 5 bases and 0 bases, with 17 bases remaining between them. Germline V gives CDR1 SGHTA, CDR2 FQGNSA. CDR3 length: 17 residues. CDR3 nucleotide sequence: TGTGCCAGCAGCAACCCCCTGCTAGGACGCTCCTACAATGAGCAGTTCTTC. Translated: CASSNPLLGRSYNEQFF.

The rearrangement links TRBV9 to TRBJ1-1; the D is unclear. Germline assignment: CDR1 SGDLS and CDR2 YYNGEE. V lost 0 bases and J 7 bases, leaving 10 bases between the germline ends. The CDR3 is 13 amino acids. The CDR3 here is CASSVGGDFEAFF. The CDR3 DNA reads TGTGCCAGCAGCGTAGGCGGGGATTTTGAAGCTTTCTTT.

This chain uses TRBV4-1 with TRBJ2-7; no firm D call. Germline-derived CDR1 and CDR2 are MGHRA and YSYEKL. The CDR3 runs to 14 residues. V lost 2 bases and J lost 3, with 11 bases in between. The chain's CDR3 is CASSQSERSYEQYF. The CDR3 bases are TGCGCCAGCAGCCAATCCGAACGGAGCTACGAGCAGTACTTC.